Detailed here is one T cell receptor (beta chain). This clonotype showed up many times. Its antigen is still unknown. Base quality data are lacking; no much larger clone is found one base away. Library preparation employed RACE. Instrument on record: NextSeq 500. During library preparation, unique molecular identifiers were attached to individual cDNA molecules so that TCRs could be counted quantitatively and reproducibly. Each blood RNA sample was used to sequence both TCR alpha and TCR beta chains. The authors' analysis ran thus. The median number of TCRs per sample was roughly 98,000, ranging from roughly 23,224 to 690,600. The Decombinator software suite was used to annotate V, J and CDR3 in the TCR reads. To make PS versus PT1 abundance plots, every sample was subsampled to the same number of TCRs (28,000). Expanded TCRs were defined as absent before sensitization and observed at least eight times at the 2-week time point. TCRdb trimmed public reads at Q25 via fastp, called clones via MiXCR and kept in-frame beta chains. Each CDR3 protein appears once, grouped with its most common genes and DNA. V and J calls and clone size were set by TCRdb, not the authors. The sample records 110,000 or so distinct CDR3 sequences, 9.2% of which are singletons. Of the sample, 3.1% falls within the top ten clones.

This entry comes from a study of human T cells and chemical hapten exposure (dated by TCRdb to 2020 to 2023). General notes on the study: For sensitization, 2% DPC in acetone was applied to a 2 cm by 2 cm area of upper inner arm skin. Weekly therapeutic DPC doses were additionally applied to the scalp of patients throughout the roughly 24-week study period. Patch testing was done on the upper back using Finn chambers containing 0.01% DPC, and results were scored after 6 days according to International Contact Dermatitis Research Group standards. Most of the patients in the cohort were female, and the cohort covered alopecia areata with under or over 50% scalp involvement, alopecia totalis and alopecia universalis. Libraries were pooled for sequencing, and variation in per-sample TCR yields was attributed mainly to small differences in library volumes within the pool. In alopecia patients, the study followed how the peripheral blood TCR repertoire changed in vivo over primary and secondary sensitization to diphenylcyclopropenone (DPC), a hapten. Patient blood was sampled pre-sensitization (week 0) and at 2, 6 and about 24 weeks after DPC sensitization. Blood for TCR sequencing was provided by twenty-nine alopecia patients at one to four time points (pre-sensitization, 2, 6 and 24 weeks). Summary of the overall study and its limitations: Alopecia, a presumed autoimmune disease, was present in all patients, so the immune response of the patients might differ from that of healthy individuals. Compared with pre-sensitization or healthy control sets, expanded TCRs formed significantly more large CDR3 similarity clusters, which is consistent with antigen-driven responses. Repeated subsampling changed both the strength of the expansion versus patch-test correlation and the threshold at which the correlation became significant. Patch test score correlated positively with the number of PT1 expanded TCRs, reaching significance at thresholds 8, 16 and 32 but not at 4. The number of TCRs above 1 in 1000 frequency did not change with DPC sensitization; there was no evidence of global repertoire structure alterations.

This specimen's time point label, per the study, means: patch test 2, 6 weeks after DPC sensitization. What this sample's treatment or condition label stands for: therapeutic diphenylcyclopropenone sensitization with weekly scalp DPC. Blood at each patch-test visit was drawn before the patch test was applied. Patients were considered eligible if aged 18 to 70, diagnosed with alopecia and deemed suitable for DPC therapy, and patients were excluded if pregnant. Total RNA was extracted from unfractionated whole blood that had been collected in Tempus Blood RNA tubes. Measured from the cysteine to the phenylalanine, the CDR3 is 17 residues long. Of the read, only the CDR3 DNA is kept; its 51 bases are in frame from base 1. For CDR1 and CDR2, the germline V gene (reference sequence) lists MNHEY and SMNVEV. Ends trimmed: V by 1 base, J by 2 bases; bases unmatched to a gene: 8.

The chain employs TRBV27 and TRBJ2-3; 8 of the junction bases match TRBD2. The receptor was isolated from a middle-aged woman with alopecia areata. Some clones in this sample may be carry-over from other donors' samples. Specimen: whole blood, collected in connection with sensitization to the hapten diphenylcyclopropenone (DPC). The base sequence is TGTGCCAGCAGTTTATTTGGCCCGGGGGGGAACACAGATACGCAGTATTTT. Its protein is CASSLFGPGGNTDTQYF.